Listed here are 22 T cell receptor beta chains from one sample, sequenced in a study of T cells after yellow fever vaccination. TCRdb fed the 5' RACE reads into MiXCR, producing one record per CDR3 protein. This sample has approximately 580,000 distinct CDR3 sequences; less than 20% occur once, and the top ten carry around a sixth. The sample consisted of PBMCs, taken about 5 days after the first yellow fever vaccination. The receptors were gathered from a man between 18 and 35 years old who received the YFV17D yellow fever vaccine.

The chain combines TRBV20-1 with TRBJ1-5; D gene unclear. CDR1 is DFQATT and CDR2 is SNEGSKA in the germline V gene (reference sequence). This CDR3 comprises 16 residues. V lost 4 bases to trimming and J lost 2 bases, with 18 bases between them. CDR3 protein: CSATTPGSRRNQPQHF. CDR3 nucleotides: TGCAGTGCTACGACCCCGGGCAGTCGTCGCAATCAGCCCCAGCATTTT.

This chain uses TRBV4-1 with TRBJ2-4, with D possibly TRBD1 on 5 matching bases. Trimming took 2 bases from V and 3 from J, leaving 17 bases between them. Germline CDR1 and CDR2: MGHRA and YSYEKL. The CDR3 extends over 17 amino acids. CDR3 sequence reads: CASSQFNQGLDKNIQYF. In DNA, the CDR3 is TGCGCCAGCAGCCAATTTAATCAGGGATTGGACAAAAACATTCAGTACTTC.

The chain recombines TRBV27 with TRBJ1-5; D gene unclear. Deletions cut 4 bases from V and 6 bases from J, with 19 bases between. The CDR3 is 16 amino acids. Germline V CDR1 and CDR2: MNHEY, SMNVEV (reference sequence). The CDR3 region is CASSSTPGGVGQPQHF. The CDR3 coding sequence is TGTGCCAGCAGTTCAACCCCGGGTGGGGTCGGTCAGCCCCAGCATTTT.

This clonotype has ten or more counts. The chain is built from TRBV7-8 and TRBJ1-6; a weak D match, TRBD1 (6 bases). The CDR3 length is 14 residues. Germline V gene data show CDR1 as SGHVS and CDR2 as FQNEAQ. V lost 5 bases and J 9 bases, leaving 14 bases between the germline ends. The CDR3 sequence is CASSPSGARSPLHF. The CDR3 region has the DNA TGTGCCAGCAGCCCGTCAGGGGCTCGTTCACCCCTCCACTTT.

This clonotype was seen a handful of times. CDR3 DNA: TGCGCCAGCAGCCTGACAGGGGGCGGTCCCTACGAGCAGTACTTC. Translating it yields CASSLTGGGPYEQYF. The chain carries TRBV4-3 and TRBJ2-7; 10 bases fit TRBD1. V was pared by 4 bases and J by 2 bases, with 5 bases of the junction left unmatched. The CDR3 sequence is 15 residues long. Germline V gene data show CDR1 as LGHNA and CDR2 as YSLEER.

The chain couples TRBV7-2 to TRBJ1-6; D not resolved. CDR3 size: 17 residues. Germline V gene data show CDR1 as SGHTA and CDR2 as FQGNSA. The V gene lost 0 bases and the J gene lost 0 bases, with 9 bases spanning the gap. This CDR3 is CASSLAPVGSYNSPLHF. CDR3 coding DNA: TGTGCCAGCAGCTTAGCCCCAGTCGGCTCCTATAATTCACCCCTCCACTTT.

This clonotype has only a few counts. The CDR3 nucleotides are TGCAGTGCTATCATCAGGGGGCACGAGCAGTACGTC. Protein sequence: CSAIIRGHEQYV. J is TRBJ2-7 and V is TRBV20-1; 8 bases line up with TRBD1. The germline CDR1 and CDR2 sequences are DFQATT and SNEGSKA (reference sequence). V lost 4 bases and J lost 5; bases outside the gene matches: 4. The CDR3 consists of 12 residues.

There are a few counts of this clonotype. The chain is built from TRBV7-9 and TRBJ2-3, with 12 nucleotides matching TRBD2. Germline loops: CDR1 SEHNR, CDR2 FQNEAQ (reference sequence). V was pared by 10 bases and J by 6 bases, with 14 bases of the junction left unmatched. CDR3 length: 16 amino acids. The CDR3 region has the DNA TGTGCCATCCAGCTTATACTAGCGGGGGGCCACGATACGCAGTATTTT. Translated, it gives CAIQLILAGGHDTQYF. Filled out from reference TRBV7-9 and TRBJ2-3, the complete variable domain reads DTGVSQNPRHKITKRGQNVTFRCDPISEHNRLYWYRQTLGQGPEFLTYFQNEAQLEKSRLLSDRFSAERPKGSFSTLEIQRTEQGDSAMYLCAIQLILAGGHDTQYFGPGTRLTVL.

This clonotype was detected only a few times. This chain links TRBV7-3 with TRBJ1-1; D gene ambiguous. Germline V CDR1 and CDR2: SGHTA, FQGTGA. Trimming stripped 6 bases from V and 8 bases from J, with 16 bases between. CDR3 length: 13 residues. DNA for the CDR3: TGTGCCAGCAGACCACGCCCGGGAAAGGAAGCTTTCTTT. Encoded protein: CASRPRPGKEAFF.

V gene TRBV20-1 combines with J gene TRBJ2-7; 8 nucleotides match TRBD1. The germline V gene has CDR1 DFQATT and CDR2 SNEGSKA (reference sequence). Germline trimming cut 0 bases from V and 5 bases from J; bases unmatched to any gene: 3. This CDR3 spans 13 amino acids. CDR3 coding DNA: TGCAGTGCTAGAGAGGGGACAGGTCACGAGCAGTACTTC. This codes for CSAREGTGHEQYF.

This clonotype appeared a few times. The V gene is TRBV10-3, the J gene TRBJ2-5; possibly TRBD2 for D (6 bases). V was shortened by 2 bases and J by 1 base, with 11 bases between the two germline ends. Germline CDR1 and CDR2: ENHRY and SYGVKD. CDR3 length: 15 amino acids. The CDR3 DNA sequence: TGTGCCATCAGTGAGGCGCGGGGCCTCCAAGAGACCCAGTACTTC. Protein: CAISEARGLQETQYF.

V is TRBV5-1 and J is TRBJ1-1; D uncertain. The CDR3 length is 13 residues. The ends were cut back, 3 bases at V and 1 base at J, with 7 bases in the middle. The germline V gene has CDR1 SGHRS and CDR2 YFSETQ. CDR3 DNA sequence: TGCGCCAGCAGCTACAACAGGAACACTGAAGCTTTCTTT. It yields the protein CASSYNRNTEAFF.

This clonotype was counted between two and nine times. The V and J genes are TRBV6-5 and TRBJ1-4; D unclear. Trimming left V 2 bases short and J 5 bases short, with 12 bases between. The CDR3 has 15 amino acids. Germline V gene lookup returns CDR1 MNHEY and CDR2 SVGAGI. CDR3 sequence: CASSYLGRLNEKLFF. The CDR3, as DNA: TGTGCCAGCAGTTACCTGGGCAGGTTAAATGAAAAACTGTTTTTT.

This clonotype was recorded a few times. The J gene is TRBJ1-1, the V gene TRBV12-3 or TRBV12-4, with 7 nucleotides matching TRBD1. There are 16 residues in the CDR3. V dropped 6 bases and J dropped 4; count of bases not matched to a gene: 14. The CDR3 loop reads CASRRQGSGAGTEAFF. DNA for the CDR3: TGTGCCAGCAGAAGACAGGGCTCAGGTGCGGGCACTGAAGCTTTCTTT.

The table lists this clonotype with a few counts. The CDR3, as DNA: TGCAGTGCTAGAGTAGGGGGAGGGAATAATTCACCCCTCCACTTT. It yields the protein CSARVGGGNNSPLHF. J is TRBJ1-6 and V is TRBV20-1; D may be TRBD1 (6 bases). With 1 base removed from V and 5 bases from J, the gap between germline ends came to 12 bases. CDR3 length: 15 amino acids. The germline V gene encodes CDR1 DFQATT and CDR2 SNEGSKA (reference sequence).

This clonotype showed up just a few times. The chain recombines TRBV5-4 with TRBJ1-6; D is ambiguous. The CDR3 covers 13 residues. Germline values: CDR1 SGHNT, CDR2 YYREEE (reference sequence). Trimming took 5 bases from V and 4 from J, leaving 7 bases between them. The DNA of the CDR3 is TGTGCCAGCAGAAAGGAGTATAATTCACCCCTCCACTTT. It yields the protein CASRKEYNSPLHF.

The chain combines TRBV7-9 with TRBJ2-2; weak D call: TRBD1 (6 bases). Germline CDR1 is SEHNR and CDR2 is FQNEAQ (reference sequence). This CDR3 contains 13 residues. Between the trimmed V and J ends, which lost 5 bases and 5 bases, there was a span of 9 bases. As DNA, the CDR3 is TGTGCCAGCAGCCCAGGACAGACCGGGGAGCTGTTTTTT. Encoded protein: CASSPGQTGELFF.

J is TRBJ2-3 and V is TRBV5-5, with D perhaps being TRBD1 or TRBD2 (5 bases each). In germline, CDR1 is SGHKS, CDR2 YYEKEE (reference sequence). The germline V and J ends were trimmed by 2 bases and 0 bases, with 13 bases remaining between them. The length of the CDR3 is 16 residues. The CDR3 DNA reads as TGTGCCAGCAGCTTTCGGGGCGCCGAAAGCACAGATACGCAGTATTTT. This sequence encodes CASSFRGAESTDTQYF.

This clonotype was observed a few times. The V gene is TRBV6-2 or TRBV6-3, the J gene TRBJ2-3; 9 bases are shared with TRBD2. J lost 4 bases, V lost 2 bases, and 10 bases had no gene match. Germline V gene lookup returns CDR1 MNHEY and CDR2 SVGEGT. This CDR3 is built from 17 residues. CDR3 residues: CASSYPPGAGGADTQYF. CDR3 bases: TGTGCCAGCAGTTACCCCCCCGGAGCGGGGGGAGCAGATACGCAGTATTTT.

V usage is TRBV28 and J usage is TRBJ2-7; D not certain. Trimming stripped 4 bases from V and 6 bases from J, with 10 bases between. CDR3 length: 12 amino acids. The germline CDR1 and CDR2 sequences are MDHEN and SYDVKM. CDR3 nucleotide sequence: TGTGCCAGCAGTTCTTATGCCCGCGAGCAGTACGTC. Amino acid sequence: CASSSYAREQYV.

CDR3 bases: TGTGCCAGCAGCCAAGAACAGGGGGTGGTCATTGAAGCTTTCTTT. Translation gives CASSQEQGVVIEAFF. The chain uses TRBV4-2 and TRBJ1-1; 8 bases align to TRBD1. CDR1 LGHNA and CDR2 YNFKEQ come from the germline V gene. CDR3 length: 15 amino acids. The V segment lost 0 bases and the J segment 7 bases; nucleotides outside the gene matches: 7.

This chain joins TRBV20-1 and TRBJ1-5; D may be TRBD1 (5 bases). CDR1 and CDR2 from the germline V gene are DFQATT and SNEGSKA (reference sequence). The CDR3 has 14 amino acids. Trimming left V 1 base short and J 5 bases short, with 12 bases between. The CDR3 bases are TGCAGTGCTAGAGGACAGTGGGGTCATCAGCCCCAGCATTTT. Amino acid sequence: CSARGQWGHQPQHF.